Below are 3 T cell receptor beta chains sequenced from a single sample in a study of CD8 T cells in Susac syndrome. Reverse transcription of 0.5 to 1 ug RNA was performed with random hexamers. TCRdb ran MiXCR on the immunoSEQ multiplex PCR reads and lists one entry per CDR3 protein. The profile shows 190,000 or so distinct CDR3 sequences, more than 90% of them singletons. Sequences were obtained from CD4+ T cells from PBMCs. The receptors stem from a human donor with multiple sclerosis.

V usage is TRBV5-4 and J usage is TRBJ1-1; D call uncertain. This CDR3 region has 13 residues. The V end lost 4 bases, the J end lost 0 bases, and 7 bases lay between the germline ends. Germline V gives CDR1 SGHNT, CDR2 YYREEE (reference sequence). The CDR3 region is CASSADLNTEAFF. The CDR3 bases are TGTGCCAGCAGCGCCGATTTGAACACTGAAGCTTTCTTT.

The chain employs TRBV3-1 and TRBJ1-1; D unresolved. V was clipped by 2 bases and J by 5 bases, with 15 bases between them. Germline V gene sequence: CDR1 LGHDT, CDR2 YNNKEL (reference sequence). The CDR3 is 15 residues long. DNA for the CDR3: TGTGCCAGCAGCCAACATGATTTAGCTGGGACTGAAGCTTTCTTT. Translated, it gives CASSQHDLAGTEAFF.

The CDR3 is CASSTPRTSGYNEQFF. CDR3 nucleotide sequence: TGTGCCAGCAGCACCCCCCGGACTAGCGGTTACAATGAGCAGTTCTTC. The rearrangement joins TRBV7-9 to TRBJ2-1, with 10 nucleotides matching TRBD2. Trimming at V came to 5 bases and at J to 4 bases, leaving 8 bases not matched to a gene. Germline V gene sequence: CDR1 SEHNR, CDR2 FQNEAQ (reference sequence). This CDR3 has 16 residues.